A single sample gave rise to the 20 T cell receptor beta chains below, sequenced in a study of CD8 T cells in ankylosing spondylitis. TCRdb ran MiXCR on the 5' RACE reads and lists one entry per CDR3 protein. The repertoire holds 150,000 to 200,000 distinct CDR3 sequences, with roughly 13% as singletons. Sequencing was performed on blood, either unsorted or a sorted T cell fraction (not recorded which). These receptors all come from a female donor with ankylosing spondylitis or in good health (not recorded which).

DNA of the CDR3: TGTGCCAGCTCACCCGGTAGTGGGATTGACTACGAGCAGTACTTC. Its translation is CASSPGSGIDYEQYF. The chain couples TRBV18 to TRBJ2-7, with D uncertain. The CDR3 length is 15 residues. Trimming cost V 3 bases and J 3 bases, with 15 bases left between them. Germline V lookup: CDR1 KGHSH, CDR2 LQKENI.

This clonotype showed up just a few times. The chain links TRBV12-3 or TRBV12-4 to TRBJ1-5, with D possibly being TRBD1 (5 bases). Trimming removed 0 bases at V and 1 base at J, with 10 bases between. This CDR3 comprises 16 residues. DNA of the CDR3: TGTGCCAGCAGTTTAGCGCGGGGGATAAGCAATCAGCCCCAGCATTTT. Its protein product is CASSLARGISNQPQHF.

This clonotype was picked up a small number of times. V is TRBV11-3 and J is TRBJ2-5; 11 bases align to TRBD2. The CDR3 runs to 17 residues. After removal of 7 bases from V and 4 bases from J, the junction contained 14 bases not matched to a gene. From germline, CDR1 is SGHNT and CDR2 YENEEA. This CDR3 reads CASTPGRLAGRRETQYF. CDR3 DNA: TGTGCCAGCACGCCGGGTAGACTAGCGGGACGGCGAGAGACCCAGTACTTC.

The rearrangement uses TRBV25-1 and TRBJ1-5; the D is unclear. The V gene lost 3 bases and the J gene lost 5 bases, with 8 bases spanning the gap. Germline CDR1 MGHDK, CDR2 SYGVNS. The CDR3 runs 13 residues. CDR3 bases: TGTGCCAGCAGTGACACACGGGATCAGCCCCAGCATTTT. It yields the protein CASSDTRDQPQHF. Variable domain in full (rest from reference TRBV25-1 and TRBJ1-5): EADIYQTPRYLVIGTGKKITLECSQTMGHDKMYWYQQDPGMELHLIHYSYGVNSTEKGDLSSESTVSRIRTEHFPLTLESARPSHTSQYLCASSDTRDQPQHFGDGTRLSIL.

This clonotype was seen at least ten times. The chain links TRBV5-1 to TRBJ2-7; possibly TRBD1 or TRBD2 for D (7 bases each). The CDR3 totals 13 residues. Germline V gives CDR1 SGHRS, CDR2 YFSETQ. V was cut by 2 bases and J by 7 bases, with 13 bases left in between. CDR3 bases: TGCGCCAGCAGCTTCACAGGGGAGGGTGAGCAGTACTTC. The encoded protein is CASSFTGEGEQYF. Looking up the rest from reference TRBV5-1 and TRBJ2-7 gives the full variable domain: KAGVTQTPRYLIKTRGQQVTLSCSPISGHRSVSWYQQTPGQGLQFLFEYFSETQRNKGNFPGRFSGRQFSNSRSEMNVSTLELGDSALYLCASSFTGEGEQYFGPGTRLTVT.

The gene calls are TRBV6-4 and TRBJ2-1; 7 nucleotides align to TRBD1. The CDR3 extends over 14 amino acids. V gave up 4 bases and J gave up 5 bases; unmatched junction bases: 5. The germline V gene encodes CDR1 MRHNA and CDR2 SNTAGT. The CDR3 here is CASSATGDHNEQFF. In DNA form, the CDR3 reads TGTGCCAGCAGTGCCACAGGGGACCACAATGAGCAGTTCTTC.

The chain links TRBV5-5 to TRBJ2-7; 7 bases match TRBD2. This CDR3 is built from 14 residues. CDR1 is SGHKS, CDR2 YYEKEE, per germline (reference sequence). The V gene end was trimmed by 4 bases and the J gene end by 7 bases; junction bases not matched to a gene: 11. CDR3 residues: CASSIGLGPEEQYF. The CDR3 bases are TGTGCCAGCAGCATCGGACTAGGTCCGGAGGAGCAGTACTTC.

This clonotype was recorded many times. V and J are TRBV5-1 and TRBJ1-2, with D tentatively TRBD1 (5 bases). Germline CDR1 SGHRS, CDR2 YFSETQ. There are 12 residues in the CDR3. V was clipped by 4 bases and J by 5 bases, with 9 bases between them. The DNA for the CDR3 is TGCGCCAGCAGCCCGGGGGAGTATGGCTACACCTTC. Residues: CASSPGEYGYTF.

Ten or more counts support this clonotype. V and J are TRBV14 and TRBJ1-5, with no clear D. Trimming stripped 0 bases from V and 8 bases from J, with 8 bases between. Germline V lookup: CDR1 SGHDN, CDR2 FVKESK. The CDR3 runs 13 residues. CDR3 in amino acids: CASSQDKRKPQHF. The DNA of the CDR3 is TGTGCCAGCAGCCAAGATAAGAGGAAGCCCCAGCATTTT. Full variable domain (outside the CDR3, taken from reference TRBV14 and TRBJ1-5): EAGVTQFPSHSVIEKGQTVTLRCDPISGHDNLYWYRRVMGKEIKFLLHFVKESKQDESGMPNNRFLAERTGGTYSTLKVQPAELEDSGVYFCASSQDKRKPQHFGDGTRLSIL.

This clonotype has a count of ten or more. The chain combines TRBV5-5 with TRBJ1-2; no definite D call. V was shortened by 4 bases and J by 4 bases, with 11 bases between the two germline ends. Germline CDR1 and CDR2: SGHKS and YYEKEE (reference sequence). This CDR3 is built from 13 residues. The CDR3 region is CASSPPEVYGYTF. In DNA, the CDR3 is TGTGCCAGCAGCCCCCCAGAAGTCTATGGCTACACCTTC.

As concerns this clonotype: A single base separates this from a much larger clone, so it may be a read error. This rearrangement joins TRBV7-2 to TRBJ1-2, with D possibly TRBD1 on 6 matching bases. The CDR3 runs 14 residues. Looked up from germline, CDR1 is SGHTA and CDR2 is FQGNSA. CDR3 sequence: CVSSPGADGYGYTF. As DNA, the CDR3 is TGTGTCAGCAGCCCAGGGGCGGATGGCTATGGCTACACCTTC.

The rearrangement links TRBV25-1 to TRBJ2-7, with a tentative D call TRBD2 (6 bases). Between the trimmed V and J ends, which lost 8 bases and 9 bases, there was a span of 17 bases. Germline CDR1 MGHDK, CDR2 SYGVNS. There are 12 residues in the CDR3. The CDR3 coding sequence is TGTGCCAGCGGGACTGGCCCCGCAGGGCAGTACTTC. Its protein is CASGTGPAGQYF.

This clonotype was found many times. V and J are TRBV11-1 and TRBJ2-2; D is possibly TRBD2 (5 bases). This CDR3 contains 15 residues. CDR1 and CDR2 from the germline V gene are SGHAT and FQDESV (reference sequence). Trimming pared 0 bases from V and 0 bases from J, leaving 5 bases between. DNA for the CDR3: TGTGCCAGCAGCTTAGCAGCGGCGAACACCGGGGAGCTGTTTTTT. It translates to CASSLAAANTGELFF.

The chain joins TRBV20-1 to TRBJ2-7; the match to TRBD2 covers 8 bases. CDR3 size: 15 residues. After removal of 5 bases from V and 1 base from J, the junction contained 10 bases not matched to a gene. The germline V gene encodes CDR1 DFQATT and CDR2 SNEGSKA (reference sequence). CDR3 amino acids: CSASPGSGASYEQYF. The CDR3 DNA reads TGCAGTGCTTCCCCGGGTAGCGGGGCTTCCTACGAGCAGTACTTC.

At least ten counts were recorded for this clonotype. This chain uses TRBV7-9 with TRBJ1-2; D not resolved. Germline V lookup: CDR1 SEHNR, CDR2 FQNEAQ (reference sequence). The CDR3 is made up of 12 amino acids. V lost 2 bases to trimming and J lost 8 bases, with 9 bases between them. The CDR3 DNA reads TGTGCCAGCAGCTTACCCAGAGGGGGCTACACCTTC. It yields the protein CASSLPRGGYTF.

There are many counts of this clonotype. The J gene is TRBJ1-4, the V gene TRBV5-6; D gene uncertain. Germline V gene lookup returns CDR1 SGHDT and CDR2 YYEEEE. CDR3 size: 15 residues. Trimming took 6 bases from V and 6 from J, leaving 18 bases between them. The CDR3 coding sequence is TGTGCCAGCACCTGGAAGGGCAGAACCTATGAAAAACTGTTTTTT. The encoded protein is CASTWKGRTYEKLFF.

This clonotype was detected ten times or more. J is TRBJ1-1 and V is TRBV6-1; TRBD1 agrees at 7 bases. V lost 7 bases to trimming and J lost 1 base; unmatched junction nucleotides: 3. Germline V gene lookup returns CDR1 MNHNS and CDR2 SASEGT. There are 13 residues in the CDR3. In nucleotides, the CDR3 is TGTGCCAGCACAACAGGGGAGAACACTGAAGCTTTCTTT. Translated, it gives CASTTGENTEAFF.

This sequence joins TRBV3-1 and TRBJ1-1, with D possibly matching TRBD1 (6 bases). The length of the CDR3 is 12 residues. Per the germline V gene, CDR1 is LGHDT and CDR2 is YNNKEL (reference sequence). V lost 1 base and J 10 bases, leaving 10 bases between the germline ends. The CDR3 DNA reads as TGTGCCAGCAGCCAAGGGCTACAGGGAGCTTTCTTT. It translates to CASSQGLQGAFF.

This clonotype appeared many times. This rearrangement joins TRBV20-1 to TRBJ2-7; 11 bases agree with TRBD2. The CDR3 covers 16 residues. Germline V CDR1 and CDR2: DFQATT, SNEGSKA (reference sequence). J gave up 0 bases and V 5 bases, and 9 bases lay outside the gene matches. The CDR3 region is CSASNLGLAVSYEQYF. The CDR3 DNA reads TGCAGTGCTTCTAACCTGGGACTAGCGGTCTCCTACGAGCAGTACTTC.

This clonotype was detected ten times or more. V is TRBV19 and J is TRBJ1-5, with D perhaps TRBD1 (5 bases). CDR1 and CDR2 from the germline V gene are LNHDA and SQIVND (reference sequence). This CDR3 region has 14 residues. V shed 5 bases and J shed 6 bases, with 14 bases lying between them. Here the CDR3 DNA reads TGTGCCAGTAGTGGTTGGCAGGGAAGTCAGCCCCAGCATTTT. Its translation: CASSGWQGSQPQHF.